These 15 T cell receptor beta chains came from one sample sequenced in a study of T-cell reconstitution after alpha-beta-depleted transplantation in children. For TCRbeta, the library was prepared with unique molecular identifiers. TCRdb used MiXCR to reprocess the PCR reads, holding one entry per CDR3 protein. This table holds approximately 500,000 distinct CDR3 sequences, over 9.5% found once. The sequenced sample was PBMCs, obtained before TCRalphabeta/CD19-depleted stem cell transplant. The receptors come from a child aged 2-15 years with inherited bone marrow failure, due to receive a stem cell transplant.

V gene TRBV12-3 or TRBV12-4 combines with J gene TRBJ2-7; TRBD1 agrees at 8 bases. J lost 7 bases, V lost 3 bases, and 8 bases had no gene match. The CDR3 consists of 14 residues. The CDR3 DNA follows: TGTGCCAGCAGTTTCGCCACTACAGGGGGGGAGCAGTACTTC. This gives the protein CASSFATTGGEQYF.

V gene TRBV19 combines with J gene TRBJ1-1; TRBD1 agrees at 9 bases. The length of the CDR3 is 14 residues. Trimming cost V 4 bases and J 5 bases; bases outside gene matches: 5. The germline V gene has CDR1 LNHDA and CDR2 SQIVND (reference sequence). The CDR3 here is CASSTTGTGTEAFF. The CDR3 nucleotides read TGTGCCAGTAGTACCACCGGGACAGGGACTGAAGCTTTCTTT.

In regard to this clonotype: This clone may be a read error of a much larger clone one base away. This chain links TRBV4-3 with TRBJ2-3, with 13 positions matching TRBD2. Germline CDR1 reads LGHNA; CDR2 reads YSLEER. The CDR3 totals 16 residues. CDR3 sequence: CASSRGLAGTTDRQYF. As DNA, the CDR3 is TGCGCCAGCAGCCGGGGACTAGCGGGAACCACAGATAGGCAGTATTTT.

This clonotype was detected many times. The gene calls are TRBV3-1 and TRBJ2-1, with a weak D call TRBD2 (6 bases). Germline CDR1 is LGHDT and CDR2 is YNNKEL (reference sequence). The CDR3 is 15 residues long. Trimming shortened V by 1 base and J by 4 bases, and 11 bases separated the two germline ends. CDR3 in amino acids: CASSQVGSRYNEQFF. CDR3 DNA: TGTGCCAGCAGCCAAGTCGGGAGCCGTTACAATGAGCAGTTCTTC.

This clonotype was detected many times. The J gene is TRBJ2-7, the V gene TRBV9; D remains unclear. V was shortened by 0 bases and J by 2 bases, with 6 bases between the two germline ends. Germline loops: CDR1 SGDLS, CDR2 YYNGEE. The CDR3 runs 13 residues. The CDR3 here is CASSVGGPYEQYF. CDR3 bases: TGTGCCAGCAGCGTAGGAGGACCCTACGAGCAGTACTTC.

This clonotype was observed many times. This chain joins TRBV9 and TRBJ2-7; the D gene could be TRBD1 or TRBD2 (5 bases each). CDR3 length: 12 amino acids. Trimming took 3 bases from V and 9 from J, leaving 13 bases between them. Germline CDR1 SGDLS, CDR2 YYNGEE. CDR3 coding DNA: TGTGCCAGCAGCGGGGGGATAGGCCCGCAGTACTTC. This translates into CASSGGIGPQYF.

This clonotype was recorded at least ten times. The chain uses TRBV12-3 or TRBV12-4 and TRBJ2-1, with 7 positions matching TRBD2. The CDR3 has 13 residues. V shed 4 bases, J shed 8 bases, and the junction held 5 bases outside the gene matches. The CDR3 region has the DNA TGTGCCAGCAGTTCGCTAGCGGCCCATGAGCAGTTCTTC. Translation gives CASSSLAAHEQFF.

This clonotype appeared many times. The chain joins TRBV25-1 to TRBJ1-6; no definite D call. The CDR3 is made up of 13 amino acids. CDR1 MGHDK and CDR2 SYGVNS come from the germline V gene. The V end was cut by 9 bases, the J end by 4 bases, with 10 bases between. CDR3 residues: CASVAGYNSPLHF. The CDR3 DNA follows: TGTGCCAGTGTCGCGGGGTATAATTCACCCCTCCACTTT. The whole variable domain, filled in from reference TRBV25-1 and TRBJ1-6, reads EADIYQTPRYLVIGTGKKITLECSQTMGHDKMYWYQQDPGMELHLIHYSYGVNSTEKGDLSSESTVSRIRTEHFPLTLESARPSHTSQYLCASVAGYNSPLHFGNGTRLTVT.

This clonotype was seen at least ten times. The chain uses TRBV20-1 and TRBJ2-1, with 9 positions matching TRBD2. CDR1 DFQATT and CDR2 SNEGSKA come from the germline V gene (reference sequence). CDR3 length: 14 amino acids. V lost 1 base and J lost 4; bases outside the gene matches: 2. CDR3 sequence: CSARGGRVYNEQFF. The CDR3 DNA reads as TGCAGTGCTAGAGGCGGGAGGGTGTACAATGAGCAGTTCTTC.

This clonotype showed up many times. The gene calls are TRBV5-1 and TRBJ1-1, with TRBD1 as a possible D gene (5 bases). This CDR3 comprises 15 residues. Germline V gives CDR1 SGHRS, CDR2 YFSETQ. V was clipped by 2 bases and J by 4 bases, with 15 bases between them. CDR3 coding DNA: TGCGCCAGCAGCTTCGTGGGACTTGTGACCACTGAAGCTTTCTTT. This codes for CASSFVGLVTTEAFF.

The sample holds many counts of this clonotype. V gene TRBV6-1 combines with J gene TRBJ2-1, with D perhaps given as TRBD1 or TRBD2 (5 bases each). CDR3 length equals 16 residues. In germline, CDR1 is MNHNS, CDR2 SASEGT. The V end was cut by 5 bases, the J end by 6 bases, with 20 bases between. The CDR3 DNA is TGTGCCAGCAGTCGCCCGGGGCTGGGGCGAGGCAATGAGCAGTTCTTC. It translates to CASSRPGLGRGNEQFF.

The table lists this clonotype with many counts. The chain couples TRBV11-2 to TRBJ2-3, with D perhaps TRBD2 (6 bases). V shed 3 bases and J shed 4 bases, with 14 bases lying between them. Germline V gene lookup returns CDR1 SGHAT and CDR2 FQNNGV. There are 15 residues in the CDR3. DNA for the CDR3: TGTGCCAGCAGCTTGGGGCGGGATAGGGCAGATACGCAGTATTTT. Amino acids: CASSLGRDRADTQYF.

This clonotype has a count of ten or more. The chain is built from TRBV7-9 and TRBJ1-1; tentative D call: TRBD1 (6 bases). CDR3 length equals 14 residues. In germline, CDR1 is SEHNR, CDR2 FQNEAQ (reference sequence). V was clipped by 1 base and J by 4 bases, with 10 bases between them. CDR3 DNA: TGTGCCAGCAGCTTAGTCCAGGGGATCACTGAAGCTTTCTTT. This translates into CASSLVQGITEAFF.

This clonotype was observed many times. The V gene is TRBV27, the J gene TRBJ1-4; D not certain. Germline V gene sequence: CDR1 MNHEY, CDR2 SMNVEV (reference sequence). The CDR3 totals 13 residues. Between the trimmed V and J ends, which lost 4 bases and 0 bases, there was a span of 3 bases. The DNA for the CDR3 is TGTGCCAGCAGTTCAACAACTAATGAAAAACTGTTTTTT. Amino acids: CASSSTTNEKLFF.

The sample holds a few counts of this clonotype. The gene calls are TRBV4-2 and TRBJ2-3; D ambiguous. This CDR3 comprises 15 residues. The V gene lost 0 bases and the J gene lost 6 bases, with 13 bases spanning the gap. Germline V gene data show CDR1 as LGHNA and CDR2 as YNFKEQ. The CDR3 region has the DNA TGTGCCAGCAGCCAAGAAGAGAACGATGGGGATACGCAGTATTTT. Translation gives CASSQEENDGDTQYF.